The clone carrying this T cell receptor beta chain has only a few counts. The sample comes from a study of response to subunit inactivated influenza vaccine. V lost 0 bases to trimming and J lost 8 bases, with 13 bases between them. Germline V gene lookup returns CDR1 ENHRY and CDR2 SYGVKD. The CDR3 is 14 residues long. TCRdb processed the RT-PCR reads anew with MiXCR; each CDR3 protein has one entry. The repertoire includes about 780,000 distinct CDR3 sequences, roughly 20% of them detected once, and about a tenth sits in the top ten. Sequencing used PBMCs from blood, obtained around 5 days after vaccination. The TCR comes from a man aged 45-60 years who received an inactivated influenza vaccine. V and J are TRBV10-3 and TRBJ1-2; D remains unclear. CDR3 in amino acids: CAISESMGPRGYTF. For the CDR3, the DNA is TGTGCCATCAGTGAGTCGATGGGTCCTAGAGGCTACACCTTC.